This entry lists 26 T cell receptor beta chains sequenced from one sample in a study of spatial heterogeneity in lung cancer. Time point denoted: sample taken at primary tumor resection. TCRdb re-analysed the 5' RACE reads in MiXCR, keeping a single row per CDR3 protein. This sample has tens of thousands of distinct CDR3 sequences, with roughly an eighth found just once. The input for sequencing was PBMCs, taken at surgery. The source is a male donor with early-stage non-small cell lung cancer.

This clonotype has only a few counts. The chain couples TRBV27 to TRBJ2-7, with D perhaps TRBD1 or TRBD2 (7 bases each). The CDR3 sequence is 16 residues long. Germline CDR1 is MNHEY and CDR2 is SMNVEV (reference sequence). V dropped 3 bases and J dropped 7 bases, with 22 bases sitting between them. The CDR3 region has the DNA TGTGCCAGCAGTTTTCTCGACAGGGAGGGATGGAGGGAGCAGTACTTC. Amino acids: CASSFLDREGWREQYF.

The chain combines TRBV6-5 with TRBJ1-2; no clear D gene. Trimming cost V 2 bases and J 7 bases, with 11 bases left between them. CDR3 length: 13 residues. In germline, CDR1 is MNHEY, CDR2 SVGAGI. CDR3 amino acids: CASSYPDGIGYTF. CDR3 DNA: TGTGCCAGCAGTTACCCCGACGGAATTGGCTACACCTTC.

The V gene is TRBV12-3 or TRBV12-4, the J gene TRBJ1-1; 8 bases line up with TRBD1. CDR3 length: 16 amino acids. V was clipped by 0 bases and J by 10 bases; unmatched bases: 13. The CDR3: CASSLATGDEPERAFF. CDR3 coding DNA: TGTGCCAGCAGTTTAGCGACAGGGGATGAGCCCGAGAGAGCTTTCTTT.

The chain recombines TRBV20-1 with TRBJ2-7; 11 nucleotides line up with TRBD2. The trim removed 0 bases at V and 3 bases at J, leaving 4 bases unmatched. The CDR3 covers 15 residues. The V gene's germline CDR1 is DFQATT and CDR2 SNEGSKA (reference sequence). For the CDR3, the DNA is TGCAGTGCTAGAGAGGCGACTAGCGGGAACTACGAGCAGTACTTC. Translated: CSAREATSGNYEQYF.

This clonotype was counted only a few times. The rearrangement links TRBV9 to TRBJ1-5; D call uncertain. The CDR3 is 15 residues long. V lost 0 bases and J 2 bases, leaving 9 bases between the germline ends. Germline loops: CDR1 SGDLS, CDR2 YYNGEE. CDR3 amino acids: CASSVEGDGNQPQHF. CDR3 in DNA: TGTGCCAGCAGCGTAGAGGGTGACGGCAATCAGCCCCAGCATTTT.

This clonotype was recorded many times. The CDR3 sequence is CSARDAPRGTIYF. CDR3 sequence (DNA): TGCAGTGCTAGAGACGCCCCGCGAGGGACCATATATTTT. V gene TRBV20-1 combines with J gene TRBJ1-3; unclear D gene. V lost 0 bases to trimming and J lost 10 bases, with 13 bases between them. The CDR3 spans 13 residues. CDR1 is DFQATT and CDR2 is SNEGSKA in the germline V gene (reference sequence).

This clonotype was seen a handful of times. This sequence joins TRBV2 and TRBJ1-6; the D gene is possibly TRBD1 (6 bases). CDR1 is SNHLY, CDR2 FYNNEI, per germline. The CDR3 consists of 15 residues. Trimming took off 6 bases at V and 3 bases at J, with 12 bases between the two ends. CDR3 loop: CASRRDIRYNSPLHF. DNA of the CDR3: TGTGCCAGCAGGAGGGACATCCGCTATAATTCACCCCTCCACTTT.

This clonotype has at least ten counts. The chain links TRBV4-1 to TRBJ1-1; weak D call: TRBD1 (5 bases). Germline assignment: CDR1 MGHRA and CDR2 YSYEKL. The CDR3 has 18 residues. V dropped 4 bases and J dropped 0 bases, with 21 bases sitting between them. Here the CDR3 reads CASSRGRSLSRLNTEAFF. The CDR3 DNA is TGCGCCAGCAGCCGGGGACGCTCCCTCTCCAGGTTGAACACTGAAGCTTTCTTT.

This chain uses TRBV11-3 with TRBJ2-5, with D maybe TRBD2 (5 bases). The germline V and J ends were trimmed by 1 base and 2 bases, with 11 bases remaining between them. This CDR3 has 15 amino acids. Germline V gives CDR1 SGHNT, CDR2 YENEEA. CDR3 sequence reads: CASSLGQRQQETQYF. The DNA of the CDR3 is TGTGCCAGCAGCTTAGGCCAGCGGCAGCAAGAGACCCAGTACTTC.

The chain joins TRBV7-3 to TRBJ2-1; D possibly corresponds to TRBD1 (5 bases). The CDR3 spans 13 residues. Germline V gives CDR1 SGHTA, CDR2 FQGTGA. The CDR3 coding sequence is TGTGTGAGCAGCCCCGGACAAGGGCTGGAGCAGTTCTTC. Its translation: CVSSPGQGLEQFF.

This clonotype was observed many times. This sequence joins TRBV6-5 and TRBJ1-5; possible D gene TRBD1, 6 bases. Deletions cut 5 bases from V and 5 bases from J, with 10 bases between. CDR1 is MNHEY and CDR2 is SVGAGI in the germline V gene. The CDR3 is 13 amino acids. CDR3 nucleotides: TGTGCCAGCAGTCCACAGGGTTATCAGCCCCAGCATTTT. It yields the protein CASSPQGYQPQHF.

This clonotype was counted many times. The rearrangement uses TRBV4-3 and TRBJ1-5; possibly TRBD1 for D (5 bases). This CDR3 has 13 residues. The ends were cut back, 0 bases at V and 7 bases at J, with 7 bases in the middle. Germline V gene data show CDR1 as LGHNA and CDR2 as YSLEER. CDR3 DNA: TGCGCCAGCAGCCAAGATAAGGGGCAGCCCCAGCATTTT. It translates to CASSQDKGQPQHF.

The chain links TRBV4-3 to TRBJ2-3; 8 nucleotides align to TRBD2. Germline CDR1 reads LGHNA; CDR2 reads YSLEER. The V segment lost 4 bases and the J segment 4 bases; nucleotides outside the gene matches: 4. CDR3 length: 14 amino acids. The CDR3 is CASSRLTSADTQYF. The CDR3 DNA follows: TGCGCCAGCAGCCGCTTGACTAGCGCAGATACGCAGTATTTT.

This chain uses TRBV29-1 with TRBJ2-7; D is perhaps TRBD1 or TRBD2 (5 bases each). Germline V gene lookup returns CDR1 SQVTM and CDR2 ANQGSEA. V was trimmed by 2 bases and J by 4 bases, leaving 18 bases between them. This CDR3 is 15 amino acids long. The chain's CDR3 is CSVETDKETGYEQYF. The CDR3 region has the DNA TGCAGCGTTGAAACGGACAAGGAAACGGGATACGAGCAGTACTTC.

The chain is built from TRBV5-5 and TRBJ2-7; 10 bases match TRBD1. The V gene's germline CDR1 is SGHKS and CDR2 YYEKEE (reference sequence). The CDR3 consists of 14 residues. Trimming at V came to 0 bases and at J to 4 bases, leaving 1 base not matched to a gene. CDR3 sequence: CASSLGGQGYEQYF. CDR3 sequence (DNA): TGTGCCAGCAGCTTGGGGGGACAGGGGTACGAGCAGTACTTC.

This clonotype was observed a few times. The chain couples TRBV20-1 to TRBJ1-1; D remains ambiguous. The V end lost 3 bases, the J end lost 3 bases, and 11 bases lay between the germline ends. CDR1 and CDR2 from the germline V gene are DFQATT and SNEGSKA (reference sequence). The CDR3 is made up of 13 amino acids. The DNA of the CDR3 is TGCAGTGCTAGGTGGGGTGTGGACACTGAAGCTTTCTTT. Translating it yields CSARWGVDTEAFF.

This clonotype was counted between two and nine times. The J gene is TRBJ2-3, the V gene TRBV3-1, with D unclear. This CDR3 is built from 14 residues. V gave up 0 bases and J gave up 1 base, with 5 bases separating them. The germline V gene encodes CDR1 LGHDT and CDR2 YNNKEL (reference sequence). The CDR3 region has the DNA TGTGCCAGCAGCCAAGATCGGGGCACAGATACGCAGTATTTT. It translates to CASSQDRGTDTQYF.

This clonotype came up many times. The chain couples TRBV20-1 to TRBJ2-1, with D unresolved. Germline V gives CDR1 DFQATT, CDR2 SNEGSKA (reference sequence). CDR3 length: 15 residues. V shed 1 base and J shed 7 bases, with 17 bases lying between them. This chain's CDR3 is CSARVVDQGRNEQFF. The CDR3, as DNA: TGCAGTGCTAGAGTCGTGGACCAAGGGCGAAATGAGCAGTTCTTC.

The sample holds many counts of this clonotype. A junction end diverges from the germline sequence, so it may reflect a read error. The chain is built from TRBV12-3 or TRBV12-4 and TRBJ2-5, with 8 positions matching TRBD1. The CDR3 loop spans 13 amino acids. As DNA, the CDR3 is TGTGCCAGCAGTTCTGGACGACAGGACAGGGACTTCTTC. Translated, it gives CASSSGRQDRDFF.

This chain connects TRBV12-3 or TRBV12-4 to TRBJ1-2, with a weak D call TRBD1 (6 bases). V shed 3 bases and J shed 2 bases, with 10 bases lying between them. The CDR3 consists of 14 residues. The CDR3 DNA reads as TGTGCCAGCAGTTTGCGGCAGGGGAACTATGGCTACACCTTC. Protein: CASSLRQGNYGYTF.

CDR3 region: CSARQGEGSPLHF. The DNA of the CDR3 is TGCAGTGCTAGACAGGGAGAGGGTTCACCCCTCCACTTT. The chain is built from TRBV20-1 and TRBJ1-6; a weak D match, TRBD1 (5 bases). Trimming shortened V by 2 bases and J by 9 bases, and 11 bases separated the two germline ends. The CDR3 loop spans 13 amino acids. Germline CDR1 and CDR2: DFQATT and SNEGSKA (reference sequence).

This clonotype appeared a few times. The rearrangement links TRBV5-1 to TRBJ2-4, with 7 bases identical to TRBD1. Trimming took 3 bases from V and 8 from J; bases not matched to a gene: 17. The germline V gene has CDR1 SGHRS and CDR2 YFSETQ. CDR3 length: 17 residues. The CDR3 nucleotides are TGCGCCAGCAGCTCCGAACCGACAGGGTCAGGTTGGGACATTCAGTACTTC. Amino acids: CASSSEPTGSGWDIQYF.

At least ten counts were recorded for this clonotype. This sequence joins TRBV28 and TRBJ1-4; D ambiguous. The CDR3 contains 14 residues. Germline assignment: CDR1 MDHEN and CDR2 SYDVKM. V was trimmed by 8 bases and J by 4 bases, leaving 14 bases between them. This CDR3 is CASRPAPNNEKLFF. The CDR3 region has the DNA TGTGCCAGCCGACCGGCACCCAATAATGAAAAACTGTTTTTT.

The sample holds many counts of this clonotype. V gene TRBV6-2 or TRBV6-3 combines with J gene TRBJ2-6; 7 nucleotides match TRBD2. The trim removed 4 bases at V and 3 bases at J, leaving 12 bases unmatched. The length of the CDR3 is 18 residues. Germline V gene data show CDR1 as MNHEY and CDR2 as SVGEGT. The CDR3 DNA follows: TGTGCCAGCAGTTTGGAGCGGGAAGTCGAATTTGGGGCCAACGTCCTGACTTTC. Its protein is CASSLEREVEFGANVLTF.

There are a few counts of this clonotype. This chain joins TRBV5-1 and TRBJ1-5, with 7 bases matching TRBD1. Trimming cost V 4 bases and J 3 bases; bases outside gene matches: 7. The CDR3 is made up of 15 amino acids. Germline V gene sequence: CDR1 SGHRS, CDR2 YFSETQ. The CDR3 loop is CASSTTGAHNQPQHF. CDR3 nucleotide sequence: TGCGCCAGCAGCACCACAGGGGCGCACAATCAGCCCCAGCATTTT.

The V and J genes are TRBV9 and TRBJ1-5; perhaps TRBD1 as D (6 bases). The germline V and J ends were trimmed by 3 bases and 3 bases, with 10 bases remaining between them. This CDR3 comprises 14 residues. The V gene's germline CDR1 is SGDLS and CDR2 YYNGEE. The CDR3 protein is CASSADSFNQPQHF. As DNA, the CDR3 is TGTGCCAGCAGCGCGGACAGTTTCAATCAGCCCCAGCATTTT. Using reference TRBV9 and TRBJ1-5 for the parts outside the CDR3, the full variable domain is DSGVTQTPKHLITATGQRVTLRCSPRSGDLSVYWYQQSLDQGLQFLIQYYNGEERAKGNILERFSAQQFPDLHSELNLSSLELGDSALYFCASSADSFNQPQHFGDGTRLSIL.